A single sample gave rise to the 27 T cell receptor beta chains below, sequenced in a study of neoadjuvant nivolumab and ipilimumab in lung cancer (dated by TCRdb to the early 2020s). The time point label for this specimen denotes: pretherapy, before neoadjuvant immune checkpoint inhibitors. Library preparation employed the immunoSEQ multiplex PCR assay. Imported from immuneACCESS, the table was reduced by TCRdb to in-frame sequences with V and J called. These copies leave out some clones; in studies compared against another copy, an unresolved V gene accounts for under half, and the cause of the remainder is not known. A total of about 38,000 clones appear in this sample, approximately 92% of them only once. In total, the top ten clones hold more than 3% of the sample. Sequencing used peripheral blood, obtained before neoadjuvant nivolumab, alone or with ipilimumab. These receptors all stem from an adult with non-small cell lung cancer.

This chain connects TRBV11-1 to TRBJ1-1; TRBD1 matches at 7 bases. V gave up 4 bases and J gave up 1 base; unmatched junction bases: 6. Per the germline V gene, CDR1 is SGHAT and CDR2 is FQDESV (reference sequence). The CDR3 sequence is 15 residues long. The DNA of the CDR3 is TGTGCCAGCAGCTCGTACAGGGGTGCGAACACTGAAGCTTTCTTT. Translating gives CASSSYRGANTEAFF.

CDR3 protein: CAISQGVYEQYF. The CDR3 DNA is TGTGCCATCAGTCAGGGAGTCTACGAGCAGTACTTC. The chain carries TRBV10-3 and TRBJ2-7; D may be TRBD1 or TRBD2 (5 bases each). The ends were cut back, 5 bases at V and 3 bases at J, with 8 bases in the middle. Germline CDR1 ENHRY, CDR2 SYGVKD. The CDR3 runs to 12 residues.

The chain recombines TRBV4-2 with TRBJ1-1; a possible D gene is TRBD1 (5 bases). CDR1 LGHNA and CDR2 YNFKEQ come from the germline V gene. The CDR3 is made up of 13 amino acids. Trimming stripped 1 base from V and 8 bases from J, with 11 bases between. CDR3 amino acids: CASSQVGGSEAFF. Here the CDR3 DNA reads TGTGCCAGCAGCCAAGTGGGGGGATCCGAAGCTTTCTTT.

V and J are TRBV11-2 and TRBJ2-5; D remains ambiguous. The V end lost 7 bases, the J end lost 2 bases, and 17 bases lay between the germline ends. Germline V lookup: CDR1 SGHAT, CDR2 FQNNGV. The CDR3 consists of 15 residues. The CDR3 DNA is TGTGCCAGCACCAACTCTCTCCCCCCACAAGAGACCCAGTACTTC. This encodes CASTNSLPPQETQYF.

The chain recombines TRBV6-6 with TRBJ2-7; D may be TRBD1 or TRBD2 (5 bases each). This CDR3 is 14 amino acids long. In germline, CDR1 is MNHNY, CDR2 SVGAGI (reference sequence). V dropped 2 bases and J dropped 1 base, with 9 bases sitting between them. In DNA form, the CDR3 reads TGTGCCAGCAGTTACGGGACGGATTCCTACGAGCAGTACTTC. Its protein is CASSYGTDSYEQYF.

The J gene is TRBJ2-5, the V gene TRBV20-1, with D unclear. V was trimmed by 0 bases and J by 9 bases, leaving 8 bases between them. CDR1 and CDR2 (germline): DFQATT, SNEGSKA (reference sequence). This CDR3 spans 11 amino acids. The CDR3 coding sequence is TGCAGTGCTAGAGAGACCGATGCCCAGTACTTC. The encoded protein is CSARETDAQYF.

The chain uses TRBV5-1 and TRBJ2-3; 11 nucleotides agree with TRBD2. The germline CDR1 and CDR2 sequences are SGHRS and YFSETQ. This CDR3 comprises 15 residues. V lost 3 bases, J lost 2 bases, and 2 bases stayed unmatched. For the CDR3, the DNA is TGCGCCAGCAGCTCGGGACTAGCGGTCACAGATACGCAGTATTTT. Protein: CASSSGLAVTDTQYF.

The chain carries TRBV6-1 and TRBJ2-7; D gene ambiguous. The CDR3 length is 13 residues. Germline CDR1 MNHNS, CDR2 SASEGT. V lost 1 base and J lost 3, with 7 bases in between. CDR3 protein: CASSEEQNYEQYF. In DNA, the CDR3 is TGTGCCAGCAGTGAAGAACAAAACTACGAGCAGTACTTC.

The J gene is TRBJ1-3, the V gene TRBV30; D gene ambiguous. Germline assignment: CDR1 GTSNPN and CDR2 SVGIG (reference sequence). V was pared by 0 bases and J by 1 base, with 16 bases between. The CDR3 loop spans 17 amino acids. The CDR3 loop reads CAWSVGGSGWSGNTIYF. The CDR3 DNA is TGTGCCTGGAGTGTAGGCGGCAGTGGATGGTCTGGAAACACCATATATTTT.

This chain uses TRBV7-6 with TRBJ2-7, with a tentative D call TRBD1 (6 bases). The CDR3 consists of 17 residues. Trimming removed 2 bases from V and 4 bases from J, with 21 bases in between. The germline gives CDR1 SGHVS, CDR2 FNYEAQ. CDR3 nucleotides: TGTGCCAGCAGCTTACAAGTGGGAGACAGGTTTCGGTACGAGCAGTACTTC. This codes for CASSLQVGDRFRYEQYF.

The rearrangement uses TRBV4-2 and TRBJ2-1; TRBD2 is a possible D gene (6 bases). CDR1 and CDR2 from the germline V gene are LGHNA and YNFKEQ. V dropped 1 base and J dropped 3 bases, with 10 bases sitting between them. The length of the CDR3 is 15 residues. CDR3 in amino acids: CASSQGRAGYNEQFF. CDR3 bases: TGTGCCAGCAGCCAAGGGAGGGCCGGCTACAATGAGCAGTTCTTC.

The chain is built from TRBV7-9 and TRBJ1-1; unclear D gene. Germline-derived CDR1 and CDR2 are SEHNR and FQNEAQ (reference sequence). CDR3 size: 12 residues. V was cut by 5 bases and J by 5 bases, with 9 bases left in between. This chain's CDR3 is CASSRKATEAFF. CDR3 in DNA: TGTGCCAGCAGCCGCAAGGCGACTGAAGCTTTCTTT.

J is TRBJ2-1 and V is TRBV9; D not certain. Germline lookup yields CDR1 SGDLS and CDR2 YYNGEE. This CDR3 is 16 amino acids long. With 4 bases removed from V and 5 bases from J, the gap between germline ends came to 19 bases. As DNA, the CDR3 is TGTGCCAGCAGCCCTTGGACGCCTAGTCCGGACAATGAGCAGTTCTTC. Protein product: CASSPWTPSPDNEQFF.

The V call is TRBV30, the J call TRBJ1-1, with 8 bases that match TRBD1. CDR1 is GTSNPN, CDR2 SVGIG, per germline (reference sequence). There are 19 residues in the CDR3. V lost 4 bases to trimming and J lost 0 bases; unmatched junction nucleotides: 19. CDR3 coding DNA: TGTGCCTGGACGGCGGGACAGGAACCTAAAGTGGTTATGAACACTGAAGCTTTCTTT. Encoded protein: CAWTAGQEPKVVMNTEAFF.

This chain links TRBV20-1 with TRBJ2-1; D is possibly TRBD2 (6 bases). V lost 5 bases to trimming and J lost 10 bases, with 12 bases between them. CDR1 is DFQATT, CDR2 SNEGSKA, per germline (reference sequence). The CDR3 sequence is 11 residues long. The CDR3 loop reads CSAPVGGEQFF. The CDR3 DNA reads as TGCAGTGCTCCCGTCGGAGGGGAGCAGTTCTTC.

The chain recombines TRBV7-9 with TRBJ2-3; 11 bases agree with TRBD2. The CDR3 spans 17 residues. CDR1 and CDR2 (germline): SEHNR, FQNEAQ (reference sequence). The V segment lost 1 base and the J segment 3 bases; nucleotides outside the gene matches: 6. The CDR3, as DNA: TGTGCCAGCAGCTTAGGTGGTGCTAGCGGGAGGACAGATACGCAGTATTTT. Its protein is CASSLGGASGRTDTQYF.

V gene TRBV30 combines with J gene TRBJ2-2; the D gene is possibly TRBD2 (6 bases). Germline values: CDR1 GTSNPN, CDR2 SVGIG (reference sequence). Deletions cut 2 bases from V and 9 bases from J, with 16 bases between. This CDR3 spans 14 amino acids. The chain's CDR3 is CAWSPTGLTRELFF. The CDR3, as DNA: TGTGCCTGGAGTCCTACGGGACTTACGAGGGAGCTGTTTTTT.

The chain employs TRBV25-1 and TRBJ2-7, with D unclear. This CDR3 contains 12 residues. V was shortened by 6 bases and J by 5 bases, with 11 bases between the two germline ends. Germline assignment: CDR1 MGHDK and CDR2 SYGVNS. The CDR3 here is CASRDDIHEQYF. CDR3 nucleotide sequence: TGTGCCAGCAGGGATGACATTCACGAGCAGTACTTC.

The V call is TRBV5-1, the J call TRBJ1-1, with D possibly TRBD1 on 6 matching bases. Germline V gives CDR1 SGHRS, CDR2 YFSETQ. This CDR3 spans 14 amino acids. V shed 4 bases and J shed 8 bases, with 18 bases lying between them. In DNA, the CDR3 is TGCGCCAGCAGCACCGGGACATCTATAATAGAAGCTTTCTTT. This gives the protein CASSTGTSIIEAFF. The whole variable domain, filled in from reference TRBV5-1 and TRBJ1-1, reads KAGVTQTPRYLIKTRGQQVTLSCSPISGHRSVSWYQQTPGQGLQFLFEYFSETQRNKGNFPGRFSGRQFSNSRSEMNVSTLELGDSALYLCASSTGTSIIEAFFGQGTRLTVV.

As DNA, the CDR3 is TGTGCCAGCAGCTTGGGGACAGAGAGAAACACCGGGGAGCTGTTTTTT. Its protein product is CASSLGTERNTGELFF. The rearrangement uses TRBV5-4 and TRBJ2-2; D might be TRBD1 (6 bases). The germline V and J ends were trimmed by 0 bases and 2 bases, with 11 bases remaining between them. Germline CDR1 SGHNT, CDR2 YYREEE (reference sequence). CDR3 size: 16 residues.

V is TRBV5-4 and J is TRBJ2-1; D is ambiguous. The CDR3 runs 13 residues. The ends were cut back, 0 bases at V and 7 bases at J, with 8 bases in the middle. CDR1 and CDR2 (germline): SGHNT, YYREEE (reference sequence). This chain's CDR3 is CASSLDVVNEQFF. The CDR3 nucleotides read TGTGCCAGCAGCTTGGATGTGGTTAATGAGCAGTTCTTC.

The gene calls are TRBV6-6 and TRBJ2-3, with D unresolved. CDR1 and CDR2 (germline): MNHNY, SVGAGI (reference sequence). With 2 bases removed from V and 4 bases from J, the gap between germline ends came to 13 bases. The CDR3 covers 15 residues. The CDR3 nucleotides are TGTGCCAGCAGTTACCTCATTTCAGGACCAGATACGCAGTATTTT. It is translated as CASSYLISGPDTQYF.

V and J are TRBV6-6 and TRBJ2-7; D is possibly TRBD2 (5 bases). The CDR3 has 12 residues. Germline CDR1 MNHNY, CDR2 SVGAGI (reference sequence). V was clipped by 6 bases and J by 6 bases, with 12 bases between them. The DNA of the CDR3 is TGTGCCAGCAGCCAGACGGGGTCCGAGCAGTACTTC. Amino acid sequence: CASSQTGSEQYF.

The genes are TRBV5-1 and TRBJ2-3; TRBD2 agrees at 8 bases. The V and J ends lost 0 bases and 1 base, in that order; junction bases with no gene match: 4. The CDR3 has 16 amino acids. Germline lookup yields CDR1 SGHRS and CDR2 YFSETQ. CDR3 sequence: CASSLGQLAGTDTQYF. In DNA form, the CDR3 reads TGCGCCAGCAGCTTGGGACAACTAGCGGGCACAGATACGCAGTATTTT.

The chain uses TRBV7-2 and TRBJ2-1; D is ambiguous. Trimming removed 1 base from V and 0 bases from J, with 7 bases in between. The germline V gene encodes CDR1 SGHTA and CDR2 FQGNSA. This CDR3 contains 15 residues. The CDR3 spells CASSLGVSSYNEQFF. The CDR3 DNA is TGTGCCAGCAGCTTAGGGGTGAGCTCCTACAATGAGCAGTTCTTC.

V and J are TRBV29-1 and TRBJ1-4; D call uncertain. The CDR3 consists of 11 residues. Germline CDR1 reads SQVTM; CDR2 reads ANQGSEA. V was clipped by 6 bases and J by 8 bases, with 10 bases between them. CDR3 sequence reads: CSVRTGEKLFF. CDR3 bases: TGCAGCGTCCGGACGGGAGAAAAACTGTTTTTT.

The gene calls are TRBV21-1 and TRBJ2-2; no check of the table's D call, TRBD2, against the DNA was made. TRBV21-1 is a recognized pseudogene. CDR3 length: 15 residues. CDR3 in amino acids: CATGTSGRNTGELFF. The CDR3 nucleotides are TGTGCCACCGGGACTAGCGGGAGGAACACCGGGGAGCTGTTTTTT.